The entry below describes one T cell receptor beta chain. Antigen: not known. TCRdb keeps only in-frame clones here, not all; method: immunoSEQ multiplex PCR. Of around 39,000 clones in the sample, 82% were seen once. This sample is part of a study of OX40 agonist ivuxolimab in advanced cancers. Study background: There were three patients with partial responses, one having hepatocellular carcinoma and two cutaneous melanoma.

On cycle 4 day 1 and cycle 7 day 1, as well as at baseline, blood was sampled. This CDR3 is 17 amino acids long. Looked up from germline, CDR1 is SGHVS and CDR2 is FNYEAQ. The V gene end was trimmed by 5 bases and the J gene end by 0 bases; junction bases not matched to a gene: 9. Study-wide results and limits: Researchers did not establish what antigens the expanded peripheral T cells target.

The TCR sequence derives from an adult with an advanced solid tumor such as melanoma, head and neck, liver or kidney cancer. Sequencing was performed on CD4+ or CD8+ T cells sorted from blood, taken in a trial of the OX40 agonist ivuxolimab. This chain connects TRBV7-6 to TRBJ2-1; 8 nucleotides match TRBD2. CDR3 in amino acids: CASSRSGRGSSYNEQFF. CDR3 DNA sequence: TGTGCCAGCAGCCGATCCGGGAGGGGGAGCTCCTACAATGAGCAGTTCTTC.